The 22 T cell receptor beta chains in this list originate from one sample, sequenced in a study of vaccination and CD4 T cells after COVID-19. From the PCR reads, TCRdb called clonotypes with MiXCR, one entry per CDR3 protein. The sample lists tens of thousands of distinct CDR3 sequences; more than 45% were seen once. This specimen was CD4+ T cells from blood, taken before SARS-CoV-2 vaccination. Source of these receptors: a human donor who had recovered from COVID-19.

This clonotype was found a few times. V is TRBV6-2 or TRBV6-3 and J is TRBJ1-5; possible D gene TRBD1, 6 bases. V was clipped by 8 bases and J by 3 bases, with 14 bases between them. CDR1 is MNHEY and CDR2 is SVGEGT in the germline V gene. The CDR3 loop spans 14 amino acids. CDR3: CASSRDTNNQPQHF. CDR3 sequence (DNA): TGTGCCAGCTCCCGGGACACCAACAATCAGCCCCAGCATTTT.

This clonotype was recorded a few times. The rearrangement uses TRBV7-2 and TRBJ2-3; D not resolved. Germline V gene data show CDR1 as SGHTA and CDR2 as FQGNSA. The CDR3 runs to 14 residues. V was clipped by 1 base and J by 5 bases, with 10 bases between them. DNA for the CDR3: TGTGCCAGCAGCTTAGGCGGTCCTGTAGATACGCAGTATTTT. This sequence encodes CASSLGGPVDTQYF. The full variable domain, rest sourced from reference TRBV7-2 and TRBJ2-3, is GAGVSQSPSNKVTEKGKDVELRCDPISGHTALYWYRQSLGQGLEFLIYFQGNSAPDKSGLPSDRFSAERTGGSVSTLTIQRTQQEDSAVYLCASSLGGPVDTQYFGPGTRLTVL.

J is TRBJ1-1 and V is TRBV12-3 or TRBV12-4; D remains unclear. V shed 5 bases and J shed 1 base, with 11 bases lying between them. There are 14 residues in the CDR3. CDR3 sequence: CASSPRGGNTEAFF. In DNA, the CDR3 is TGTGCCAGCAGTCCCCGGGGTGGGAACACTGAAGCTTTCTTT.

Only one count was recorded for this clonotype. This chain connects TRBV7-2 to TRBJ2-3; D is undetermined. V was clipped by 1 base and J by 6 bases, with 8 bases between them. Germline CDR1 and CDR2: SGHTA and FQGNSA. This CDR3 has 13 residues. The CDR3 reads CASSLVERDTQYF. CDR3 in DNA: TGTGCCAGCAGCTTAGTGGAGAGGGATACGCAGTATTTT.

This clonotype was counted between two and nine times. The V call is TRBV20-1, the J call TRBJ1-5; no clear D gene. V was pared by 0 bases and J by 5 bases, with 5 bases between. Germline lookup yields CDR1 DFQATT and CDR2 SNEGSKA (reference sequence). CDR3 length: 12 residues. CDR3 coding DNA: TGCAGTGCTAGAGAATTTCATCAGCCCCAGCATTTT. This translates into CSAREFHQPQHF.

This clonotype was found a few times. CDR3 protein: CASRRQGHPYQPQHF. In nucleotides, the CDR3 is TGTGCCAGCAGAAGACAGGGGCACCCATATCAGCCCCAGCATTTT. V is TRBV27 and J is TRBJ1-5; 8 bases are shared with TRBD1. CDR1 and CDR2 from the germline V gene are MNHEY and SMNVEV (reference sequence). The CDR3 has 15 residues. V lost 6 bases and J lost 5; bases outside the gene matches: 9.

This clonotype was picked up a small number of times. The V and J genes are TRBV20-1 and TRBJ1-5, with TRBD1 identical over 7 bases. The CDR3 length is 15 residues. From germline, CDR1 is DFQATT and CDR2 SNEGSKA (reference sequence). V was pared by 1 base and J by 6 bases, with 9 bases of the junction left unmatched. The DNA for the CDR3 is TGCAGTGCTAGAGGTATAGGGGGCGCGGGTCAGCCCCAGCATTTT. Translating gives CSARGIGGAGQPQHF.

The chain combines TRBV28 with TRBJ1-1; D perhaps matches TRBD1 (6 bases). V dropped 1 base and J dropped 3 bases, with 9 bases sitting between them. This CDR3 region has 14 residues. CDR1 is MDHEN and CDR2 is SYDVKM in the germline V gene. This chain's CDR3 is CASSLLGGYTEAFF. In DNA, the CDR3 is TGTGCCAGCAGTTTATTAGGGGGGTACACTGAAGCTTTCTTT.

This chain connects TRBV6-1 to TRBJ2-7, with a tentative D call TRBD1 (6 bases). Germline V gene lookup returns CDR1 MNHNS and CDR2 SASEGT. Trimming took off 5 bases at V and 6 bases at J, with 11 bases between the two ends. The CDR3 runs 12 residues. CDR3 in amino acids: CASSQGQFEQYF. For the CDR3, the DNA is TGTGCCAGCAGTCAAGGACAGTTCGAGCAGTACTTC.

The count of this clonotype is one. V is TRBV6-5 and J is TRBJ1-6; 8 nucleotides align to TRBD1. The CDR3 contains 18 residues. Trimming took 4 bases from V and 4 from J; bases not matched to a gene: 12. CDR1 and CDR2 from the germline V gene are MNHEY and SVGAGI. CDR3 sequence: CASSSDLRGPYYNSPLHF. The CDR3 nucleotides read TGTGCCAGCAGTTCCGACCTCAGGGGGCCCTATTATAATTCACCCCTCCACTTT.

The V gene is TRBV6-1, the J gene TRBJ1-2, with 8 bases identical to TRBD1. CDR1 and CDR2 from the germline V gene are MNHNS and SASEGT. The junction had 13 bases not matched to a gene; V was cut back by 7 bases and J by 6 bases. The CDR3 loop spans 15 amino acids. The CDR3 here is CASTSSGTGGNGYTF. Written as DNA, the CDR3 is TGTGCCAGCACCTCCTCCGGGACAGGAGGCAATGGCTACACCTTC.

This sequence joins TRBV24-1 and TRBJ2-4, with 8 bases that match TRBD2. With V trimmed by 3 bases and J by 0 bases, 3 bases remained unmatched. The CDR3 length is 16 residues. Germline lookup yields CDR1 KGHDR and CDR2 SFDVKD. The chain's CDR3 is CATSDATSVAKNIQYF. CDR3 bases: TGTGCCACCAGTGATGCGACTAGCGTAGCCAAAAACATTCAGTACTTC.

The chain employs TRBV20-1 and TRBJ2-5, with D perhaps matching TRBD1 (7 bases). The CDR3 runs to 16 residues. V was cut by 1 base and J by 4 bases, with 19 bases left in between. Per germline, CDR1 DFQATT and CDR2 SNEGSKA (reference sequence). The CDR3 reads CSARGLLDRRGETQYF. CDR3 sequence (DNA): TGCAGTGCTAGAGGGCTCCTGGACAGGCGGGGAGAGACCCAGTACTTC.

The chain employs TRBV10-3 and TRBJ2-3, with 9 bases matching TRBD2. The CDR3 loop spans 14 amino acids. The germline gives CDR1 ENHRY, CDR2 SYGVKD. J lost 7 bases, V lost 11 bases, and 13 bases had no gene match. CDR3 in amino acids: CASNGREGGYTQYF. The CDR3 nucleotides read TGTGCCTCCAACGGGCGGGAGGGTGGATATACGCAGTATTTT.

V gene TRBV20-1 combines with J gene TRBJ2-1; no clear D. CDR1 and CDR2 (germline): DFQATT, SNEGSKA (reference sequence). CDR3 length equals 13 residues. The V end was cut by 1 base, the J end by 9 bases, with 13 bases between. CDR3 loop: CSARVPAGSEQFF. The CDR3 nucleotides read TGCAGTGCTAGAGTCCCAGCAGGTAGTGAGCAGTTCTTC.

The CDR3 DNA reads TGTGCCAGCAGCTTTGGGTCGGGGTATAGCAATCAGCCCCAGCATTTT. Its translation: CASSFGSGYSNQPQHF. This chain joins TRBV5-6 and TRBJ1-5; D unclear. The V end was cut by 2 bases, the J end by 0 bases, with 12 bases between. Looked up from germline, CDR1 is SGHDT and CDR2 is YYEEEE. The length of the CDR3 is 16 residues.

This clonotype has just a few counts. The CDR3 protein is CASSKRDRGSGYTF. The CDR3 coding sequence is TGTGCCAGCAGTAAAAGGGACCGGGGAAGCGGCTACACCTTC. The V and J genes are TRBV27 and TRBJ1-2, with D possibly matching TRBD1 (5 bases). The germline CDR1 and CDR2 sequences are MNHEY and SMNVEV (reference sequence). Between the trimmed V and J ends, which lost 5 bases and 8 bases, there was a span of 18 bases. The CDR3 extends over 14 amino acids.

J is TRBJ2-1 and V is TRBV7-8; 9 bases fit TRBD2. The CDR3 contains 17 residues. Germline values: CDR1 SGHVS, CDR2 FQNEAQ. With V trimmed by 0 bases and J by 4 bases, 7 bases remained unmatched. The CDR3 here is CASSLAASGTPYNEQFF. DNA for the CDR3: TGTGCCAGCAGCTTAGCTGCTAGCGGGACTCCTTACAATGAGCAGTTCTTC.

Points on this clonotype: At one boundary the junction diverges from the germline segment, which might be a read error. V gene TRBV7-7 combines with J gene TRBJ2-1; D gene unclear. In germline, CDR1 is SSHAT, CDR2 FNYEAQ (reference sequence). The CDR3 has 15 amino acids. The CDR3 DNA is TGTGCTAGCAGCGCCTCGAAAAGCTCCTACAATGAGCAGTTCTTC. This sequence encodes CASSASKSSYNEQFF.

This chain joins TRBV7-3 and TRBJ2-3, with D uncertain. V was cut by 5 bases and J by 0 bases, with 9 bases left in between. The length of the CDR3 is 14 residues. Germline lookup yields CDR1 SGHTA and CDR2 FQGTGA. CDR3 loop: CASSPSDSTDTQYF. Here the CDR3 DNA reads TGTGCCAGCAGCCCCTCCGACAGCACAGATACGCAGTATTTT.

V and J are TRBV7-2 and TRBJ2-7; TRBD2 matches at 13 bases. The CDR3 loop spans 15 amino acids. The germline V gene has CDR1 SGHTA and CDR2 FQGNSA. V shed 0 bases and J 6 bases; nucleotides not matched to a gene: 2. The CDR3 protein is CASSLAGLAGLEQYF. The CDR3 DNA reads as TGTGCCAGCAGCTTAGCGGGACTAGCGGGACTCGAGCAGTACTTC.

The rearrangement uses TRBV19 and TRBJ1-5, with D possibly being TRBD1 (6 bases). Germline V lookup: CDR1 LNHDA, CDR2 SQIVND (reference sequence). The CDR3 extends over 19 amino acids. Trimming removed 5 bases at V and 4 bases at J, with 27 bases between. CDR3 DNA sequence: TGTGCCAGTAGTGTAGGGTTCCAACAGGGCGAAGGAATTAATCAGCCCCAGCATTTT. Amino acid sequence: CASSVGFQQGEGINQPQHF.